The TCR beta chain under discussion was sequenced for a study of blood T cell repertoires in COVID-19. On the study more broadly: Researchers got acute and convalescent COVID-19 samples from the United States, Italy and Spain. T cells, B-cell-depleted T cells, or PBMCs supplied cDNA or gDNA.

In the original analysis: Researchers report that nucleated cell counts were estimated from reference gene primer amplification. Assay: immunoSEQ multiplex PCR; the TCRdb copy retains only in-frame clones and omits some. The V and J calls and clone size were taken over from that table, and D and trimming were inferred from the DNA. This table has roughly 310,000 clones, more than 75% appearing once. With 2 bases removed from V and 0 bases from J, the gap between germline ends came to 7 bases. The CDR3 loop spans 15 amino acids. The V gene's germline CDR1 is SGHTA and CDR2 FQGNSA. This receptor was taken from a woman aged 45 to 65 with active or convalescent COVID-19. Material for sequencing was peripheral blood. This chain uses TRBV7-2 with TRBJ1-4; D is unresolved. CDR3 protein: CASSLLRTTNEKLFF. CDR3 sequence (DNA): TGTGCCAGCAGCTTACTGCGTACAACTAATGAAAAACTGTTTTTT.